This T cell receptor (beta chain) was sequenced in a study of T cells in Graves' hyperthyroidism and ophthalmopathy. The TCR beta CDR3 regions underwent amplification using RNA transcripts as the source. Using the HTBI primer set, a first-round RT-PCR was run on the TCR CDR3. TCRdb re-called the multiplex PCR reads through MiXCR, storing one row per CDR3 protein. The sample contains some 650,000 distinct CDR3 sequences, more than 15% of which appear only once. Findings of the study overall: Ophthalmopathy could be told apart from stable hyperthyroidism with a 13 V-J model. Also found in blood were most expanded thyroid clonotypes above 0.001. Ophthalmopathy was identified by the model a median around 6.9 months ahead of onset.

CDR3 length: 14 amino acids. Germline V lookup: CDR1 DFQATT, CDR2 SNEGSKA (reference sequence). Trimming took 2 bases from V and 0 from J, leaving 11 bases between them. This clonotype was detected ten times or more. Its antigen is undetermined. Thyroid ultrasound and orbital computed tomography, with clinical symptoms and serum thyroxine and TRAb, informed diagnoses. This clonotype originated in a woman aged 40 to 49 with Graves' ophthalmopathy. The sample taken for sequencing was blood. The chain joins TRBV20-1 to TRBJ2-7, with TRBD2 as a possible D gene (5 bases). The CDR3 region has the DNA TGCAGTGCTAGAAGCGGAAGAAGCTCCTACGAGCAGTACTTC. This gives the protein CSARSGRSSYEQYF.